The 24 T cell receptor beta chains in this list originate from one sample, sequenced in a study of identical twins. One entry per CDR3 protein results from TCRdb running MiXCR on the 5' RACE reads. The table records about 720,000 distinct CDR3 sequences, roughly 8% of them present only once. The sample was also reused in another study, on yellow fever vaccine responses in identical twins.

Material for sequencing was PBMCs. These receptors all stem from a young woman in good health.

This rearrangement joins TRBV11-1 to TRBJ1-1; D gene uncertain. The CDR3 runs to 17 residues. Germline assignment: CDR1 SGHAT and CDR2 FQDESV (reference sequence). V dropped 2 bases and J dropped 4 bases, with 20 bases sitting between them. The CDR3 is CASSLPAPGSRVTEAFF. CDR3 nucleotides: TGTGCCAGCAGCTTACCTGCCCCGGGTTCGAGGGTCACTGAAGCTTTCTTT.

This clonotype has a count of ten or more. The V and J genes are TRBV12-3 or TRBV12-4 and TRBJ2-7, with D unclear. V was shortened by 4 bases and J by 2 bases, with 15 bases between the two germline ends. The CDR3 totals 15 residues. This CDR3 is CASSSPSRSTYEQYF. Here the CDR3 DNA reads TGTGCCAGCAGTTCCCCCAGTCGGTCAACCTACGAGCAGTACTTC.

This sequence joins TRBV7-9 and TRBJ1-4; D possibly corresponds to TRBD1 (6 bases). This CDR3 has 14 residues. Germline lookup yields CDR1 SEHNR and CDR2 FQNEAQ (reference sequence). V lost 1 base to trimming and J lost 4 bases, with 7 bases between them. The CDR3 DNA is TGTGCCAGCAGCTTAGGGACAGATAATGAAAAACTGTTTTTT. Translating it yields CASSLGTDNEKLFF. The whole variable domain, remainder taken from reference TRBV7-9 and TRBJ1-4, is DTGVSQNPRHKITKRGQNVTFRCDPISEHNRLYWYRQTLGQGPEFLTYFQNEAQLEKSRLLSDRFSAERPKGSFSTLEIQRTEQGDSAMYLCASSLGTDNEKLFFGSGTQLSVL.

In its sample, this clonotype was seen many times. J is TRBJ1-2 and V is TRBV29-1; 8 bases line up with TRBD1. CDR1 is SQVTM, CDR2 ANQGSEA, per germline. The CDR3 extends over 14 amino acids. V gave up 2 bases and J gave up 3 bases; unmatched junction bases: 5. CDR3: CSVELAGGYYGYTF. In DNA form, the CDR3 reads TGCAGCGTTGAACTGGCAGGGGGCTACTATGGCTACACCTTC.

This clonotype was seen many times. The CDR3 loop is CASSQVPLETLNTGELFF. The CDR3 bases are TGCGCCAGCAGCCAAGTCCCTCTAGAAACTCTTAACACCGGGGAGCTGTTTTTT. The genes are TRBV4-3 and TRBJ2-2; D not certain. The CDR3 contains 18 residues. The ends were cut back, 1 base at V and 2 bases at J, with 17 bases in the middle. From germline, CDR1 is LGHNA and CDR2 YSLEER.

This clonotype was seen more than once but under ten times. The CDR3 sequence is CASSQDQVAGSYEQYF. Here the CDR3 DNA reads TGCGCCAGCAGCCAAGATCAGGTAGCGGGGTCCTACGAGCAGTACTTC. The chain has TRBV4-3 and TRBJ2-7; 8 positions match TRBD2. The CDR3 is made up of 16 amino acids. In germline, CDR1 is LGHNA, CDR2 YSLEER. Trimming at V came to 0 bases and at J to 1 base, leaving 5 bases not matched to a gene.

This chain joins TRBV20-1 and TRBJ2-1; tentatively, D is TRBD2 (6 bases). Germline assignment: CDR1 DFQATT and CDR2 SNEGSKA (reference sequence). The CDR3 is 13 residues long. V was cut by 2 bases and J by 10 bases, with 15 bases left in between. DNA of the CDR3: TGCAGTGCTAGAAGGTTGGTGAGCGGGGAGCAGTTCTTC. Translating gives CSARRLVSGEQFF.

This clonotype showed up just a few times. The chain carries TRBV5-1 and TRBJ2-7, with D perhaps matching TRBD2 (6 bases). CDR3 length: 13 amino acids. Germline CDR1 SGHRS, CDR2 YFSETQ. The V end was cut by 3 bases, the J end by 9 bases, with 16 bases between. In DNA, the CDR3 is TGCGCCAGCAGCTCCCTAGGCGGGGTAGTGCAGTACTTC. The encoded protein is CASSSLGGVVQYF.

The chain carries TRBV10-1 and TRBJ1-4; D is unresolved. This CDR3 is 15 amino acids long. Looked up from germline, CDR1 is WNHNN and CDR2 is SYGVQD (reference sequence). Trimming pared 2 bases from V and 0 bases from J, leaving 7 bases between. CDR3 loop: CASSERRATNEKLFF. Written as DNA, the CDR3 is TGCGCCAGCAGTGAGAGGAGGGCAACTAATGAAAAACTGTTTTTT.

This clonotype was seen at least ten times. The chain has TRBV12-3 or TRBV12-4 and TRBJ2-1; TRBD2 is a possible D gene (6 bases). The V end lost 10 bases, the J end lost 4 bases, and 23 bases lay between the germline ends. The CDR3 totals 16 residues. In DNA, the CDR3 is TGTGCCACCGGGACTCGAGAGAGCGAGGGGTACAATGAGCAGTTCTTC. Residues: CATGTRESEGYNEQFF.

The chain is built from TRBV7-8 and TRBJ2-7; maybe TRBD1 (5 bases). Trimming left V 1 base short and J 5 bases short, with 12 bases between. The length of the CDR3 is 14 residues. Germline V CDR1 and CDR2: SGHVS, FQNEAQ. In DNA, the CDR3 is TGTGCCAGCAGCTTAGTGTGGGGCGGAAACGAGCAGTACTTC. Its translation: CASSLVWGGNEQYF.

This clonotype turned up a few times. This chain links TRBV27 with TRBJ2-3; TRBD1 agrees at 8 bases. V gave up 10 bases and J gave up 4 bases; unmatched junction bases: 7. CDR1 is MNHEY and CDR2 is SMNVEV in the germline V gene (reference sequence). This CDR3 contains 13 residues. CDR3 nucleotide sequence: TGTGCCACCATGACAGGGGCTGCAGATACGCAGTATTTT. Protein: CATMTGAADTQYF.

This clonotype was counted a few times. CDR3 in DNA: TGTGCCAGCAGTCCCACTGGACCCACGTGGGACACTGAAGCTTTCTTT. Translating gives CASSPTGPTWDTEAFF. The gene calls are TRBV6-2 or TRBV6-3 and TRBJ1-1, with D hard to call. Trimming shortened V by 5 bases and J by 3 bases, and 19 bases separated the two germline ends. The CDR3 contains 16 residues. In germline, CDR1 is MNHEY, CDR2 SVGEGT.

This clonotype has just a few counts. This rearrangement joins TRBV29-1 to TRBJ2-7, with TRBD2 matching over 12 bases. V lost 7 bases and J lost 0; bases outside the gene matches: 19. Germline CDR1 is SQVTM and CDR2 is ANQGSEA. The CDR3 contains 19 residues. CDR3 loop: CSAIRTWGLAGGSSYEQYF. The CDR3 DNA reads TGCAGCGCGATCCGGACGTGGGGGCTAGCGGGAGGGAGCTCCTACGAGCAGTACTTC.

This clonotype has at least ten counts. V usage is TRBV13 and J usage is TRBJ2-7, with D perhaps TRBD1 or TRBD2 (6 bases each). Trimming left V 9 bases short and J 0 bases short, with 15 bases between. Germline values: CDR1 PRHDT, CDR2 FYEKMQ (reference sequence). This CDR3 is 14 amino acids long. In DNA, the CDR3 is TGTGCCAGTTCCGGGGGCTTAACCTCCTACGAGCAGTACTTC. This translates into CASSGGLTSYEQYF.

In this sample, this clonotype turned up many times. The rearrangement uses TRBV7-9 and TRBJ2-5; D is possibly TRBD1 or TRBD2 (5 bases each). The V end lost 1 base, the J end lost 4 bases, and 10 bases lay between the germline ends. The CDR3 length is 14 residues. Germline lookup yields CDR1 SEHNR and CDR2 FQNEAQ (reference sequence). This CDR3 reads CASSLVGTGETQYF. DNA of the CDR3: TGTGCCAGCAGCTTAGTGGGGACCGGAGAGACCCAGTACTTC.

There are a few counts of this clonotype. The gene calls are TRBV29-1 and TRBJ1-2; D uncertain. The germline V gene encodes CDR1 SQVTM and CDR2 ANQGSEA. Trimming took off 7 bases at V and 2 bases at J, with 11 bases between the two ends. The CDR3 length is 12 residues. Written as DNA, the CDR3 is TGCAGCGCAGTAAACACGAACTATGGCTACACCTTC. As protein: CSAVNTNYGYTF.

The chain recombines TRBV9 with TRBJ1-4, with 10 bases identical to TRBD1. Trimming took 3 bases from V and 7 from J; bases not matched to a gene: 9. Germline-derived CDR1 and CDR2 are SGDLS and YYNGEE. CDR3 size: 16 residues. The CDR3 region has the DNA TGTGCCAGCAGCGGCGGGGGGGGACAGGGGAGTGAAAAACTGTTTTTT. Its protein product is CASSGGGGQGSEKLFF. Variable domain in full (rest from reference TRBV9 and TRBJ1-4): DSGVTQTPKHLITATGQRVTLRCSPRSGDLSVYWYQQSLDQGLQFLIQYYNGEERAKGNILERFSAQQFPDLHSELNLSSLELGDSALYFCASSGGGGQGSEKLFFGSGTQLSVL.

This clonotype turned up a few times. Here the CDR3 reads CASSQVSDALGTQYF. The DNA for the CDR3 is TGTGCCAGCAGCCAAGTATCGGACGCGCTAGGTACGCAGTATTTT. The chain combines TRBV4-2 with TRBJ2-3; the D is unclear. The V gene's germline CDR1 is LGHNA and CDR2 YNFKEQ. This CDR3 contains 15 residues. V lost 1 base and J lost 8, with 16 bases in between.

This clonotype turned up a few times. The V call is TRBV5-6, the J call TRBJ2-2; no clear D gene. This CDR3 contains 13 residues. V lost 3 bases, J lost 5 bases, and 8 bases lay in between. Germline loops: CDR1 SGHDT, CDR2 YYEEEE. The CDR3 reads CASSSYTTGELFF. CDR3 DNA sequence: TGTGCCAGCAGCTCCTACACGACCGGGGAGCTGTTTTTT.

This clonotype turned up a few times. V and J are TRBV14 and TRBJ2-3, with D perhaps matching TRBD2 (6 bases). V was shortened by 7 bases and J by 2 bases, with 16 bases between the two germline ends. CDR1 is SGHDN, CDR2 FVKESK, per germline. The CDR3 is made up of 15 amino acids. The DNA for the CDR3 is TGTGCCAGCACCGTGGAGGGGAAACCCACAGATACGCAGTATTTT. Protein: CASTVEGKPTDTQYF.

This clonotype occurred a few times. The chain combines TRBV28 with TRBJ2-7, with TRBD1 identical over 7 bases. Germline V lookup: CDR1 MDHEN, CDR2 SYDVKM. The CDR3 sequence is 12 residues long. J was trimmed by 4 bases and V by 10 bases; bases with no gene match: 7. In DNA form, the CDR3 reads TGTGCCACCTCGACAGGGTCATACGAGCAGTACTTC. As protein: CATSTGSYEQYF. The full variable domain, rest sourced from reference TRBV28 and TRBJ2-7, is DVKVTQSSRYLVKRTGEKVFLECVQDMDHENMFWYRQDPGLGLRLIYFSYDVKMKEKGDIPEGYSVSREKKERFSLILESASTNQTSMYLCATSTGSYEQYFGPGTRLTVT.

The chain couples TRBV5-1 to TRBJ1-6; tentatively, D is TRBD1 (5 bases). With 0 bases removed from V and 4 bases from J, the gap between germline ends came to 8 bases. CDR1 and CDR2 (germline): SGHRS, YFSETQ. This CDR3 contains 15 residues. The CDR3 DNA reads TGCGCCAGCAGCTTGGAGGGGCAGTATAATTCACCCCTCCACTTT. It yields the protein CASSLEGQYNSPLHF.

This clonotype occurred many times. Here the CDR3 DNA reads TGTGCCAGCAGCCCAGGACTAGCGGGGGGCACAGATACGCAGTATTTT. It translates to CASSPGLAGGTDTQYF. The rearrangement uses TRBV14 and TRBJ2-3; 13 bases line up with TRBD2. The CDR3 runs 16 residues. CDR1 is SGHDN, CDR2 FVKESK, per germline. V was pared by 4 bases and J by 1 base, with 2 bases of the junction left unmatched. Drawing the rest from reference TRBV14 and TRBJ2-3, the complete variable domain is EAGVTQFPSHSVIEKGQTVTLRCDPISGHDNLYWYRRVMGKEIKFLLHFVKESKQDESGMPNNRFLAERTGGTYSTLKVQPAELEDSGVYFCASSPGLAGGTDTQYFGPGTRLTVL.